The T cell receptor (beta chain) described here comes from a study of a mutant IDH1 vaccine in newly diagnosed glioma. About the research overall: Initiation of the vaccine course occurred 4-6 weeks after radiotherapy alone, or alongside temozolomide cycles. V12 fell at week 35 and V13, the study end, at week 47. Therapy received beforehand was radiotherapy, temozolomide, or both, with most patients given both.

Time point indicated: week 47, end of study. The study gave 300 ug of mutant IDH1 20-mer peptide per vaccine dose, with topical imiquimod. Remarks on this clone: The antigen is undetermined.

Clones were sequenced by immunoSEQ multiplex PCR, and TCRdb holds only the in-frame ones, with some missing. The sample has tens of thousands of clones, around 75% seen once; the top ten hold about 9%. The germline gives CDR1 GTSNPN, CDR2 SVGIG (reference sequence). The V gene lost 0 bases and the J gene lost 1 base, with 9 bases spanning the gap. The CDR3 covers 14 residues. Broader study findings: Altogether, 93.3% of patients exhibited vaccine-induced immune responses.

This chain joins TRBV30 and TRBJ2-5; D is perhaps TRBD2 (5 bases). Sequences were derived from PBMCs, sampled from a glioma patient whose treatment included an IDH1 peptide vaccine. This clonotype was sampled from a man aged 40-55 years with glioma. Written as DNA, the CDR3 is TGTGCCTGGAGTGTAAGAGGAGGCCAAGAGACCCAGTACTTC. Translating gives CAWSVRGGQETQYF.